One and the same sample provided the 2 T cell receptor beta chains below, sequenced in a study of shared T cell receptors in the human thymus. Data came from immunoSEQ multiplex PCR; TCRdb stores just in-frame clones and leaves some out. Among roughly 710,000 clones listed, 70% to 90% were seen once. The data were also submitted as part of a second study, on human thymus T cells.

Sequencing was carried out using thymocytes. These receptors were collected from a girl in the first two years of life with a congenital heart defect.

This sequence joins TRBV9 and TRBJ1-1, with TRBD1 identical over 8 bases. This CDR3 is 15 amino acids long. Germline-derived CDR1 and CDR2 are SGDLS and YYNGEE. J was trimmed by 1 base and V by 3 bases; bases with no gene match: 5. CDR3 protein: CASSAGTGENTEAFF. CDR3 coding DNA: TGTGCCAGCAGCGCGGGGACAGGAGAGAACACTGAAGCTTTCTTT.

V usage is TRBV5-5 and J usage is TRBJ1-2; TRBD1 agrees at 9 bases. The CDR3 loop spans 17 amino acids. The germline V gene encodes CDR1 SGHKS and CDR2 YYEKEE (reference sequence). The J segment lost 2 bases and the V segment lost 0 bases, leaving 8 bases of the junction unmatched. The CDR3 region is CASSLERTGDLNYGYTF. DNA for the CDR3: TGTGCCAGCAGCTTGGAAAGGACAGGGGACTTGAACTATGGCTACACCTTC.